This record looks at one TCR beta chain sequence and its context. This clonotype showed up many times. Its antigen remains undetermined. It has no much larger one-base neighbor in the sample; base qualities were not kept. The run used an Illumina HiSeq 2500. TCR beta libraries were prepared by quantitative 5'-RACE with molecular barcodes. Concerning the study's data processing: Disease-linked TCR variants were identified with a new computational method built on a probabilistic model of VDJ rearrangement. The public reads were reprocessed in TCRdb via fastp at Q25 and MiXCR, keeping in-frame beta chains. Rows with a matching CDR3 protein are joined into one entry that keeps the most common DNA and genes. The V and J calls shown here were made by TCRdb, not taken from the authors' results. The sample table contains approximately 250,000 distinct CDR3 sequences; only one count was recorded for over 9.5% of them. The ten largest clones capture 2.6% of the sample.

This entry comes from a study of CD8 T cells in ankylosing spondylitis (dated by TCRdb to the late 2010s). Some background on the complete study: To find TCR variants linked to disease, the study profiled T cell receptor beta repertoires in ankylosing spondylitis patients and healthy donors. Peripheral blood was sampled, and synovial fluid was also collected from ankylosing spondylitis patients. The full study cohort was made up of approximately 24 ankylosing spondylitis patients and more than 90 healthy donors. Here is what the overall study found, with its caveats: Some TCR beta motif variants had previously been reported in synovial fluid and blood of reactive arthritis patients, which suggested common disease-initiation mechanisms. In peripheral blood, the disease-linked clones were found at relatively low frequencies and had a CD8+ phenotype. A TCR beta motif made up of several highly homologous amino acid variants appeared to be characteristic of blood from ankylosing spondylitis patients. The disease-linked clones were reported to be significantly enriched in matched synovial fluid samples from ankylosing spondylitis patients.

V ends up 0 bases short and J 4 bases short, with an unmatched junction base count of 3. Including cysteine and phenylalanine, the CDR3 has 14 amino acids. The DNA shown is the 42-base CDR3, in frame from base 1. The chain is encoded by TRBV12-3 or TRBV12-4 joined to TRBJ2-7; 7 of the junction bases match TRBD2. The sequence came from a male donor with ankylosing spondylitis or in good health (not recorded which). The sample consisted of blood, either unsorted or a sorted T cell fraction (not recorded which). The CDR3 protein: CASSLAGGMYEQYF. At the DNA level, the sequence is TGTGCCAGCAGTTTAGCGGGAGGGATGTACGAGCAGTACTTC.